A single sample is the source of the 22 T cell receptor beta chains below, sequenced in a study of T cell repertoires in cytomegalovirus infection. Their specific antigens are unknown. In TCRdb, the reads were re-called with MiXCR into one record per CDR3 protein. The sample has fewer than 1,000,000 distinct CDR3 sequences, approximately 32% seen once. The specimen was cultured CD8+ T cells from PBMCs, collected from culture after CMV antigen stimulation. The receptors come from a human donor in good health (CMV status not recorded). Some clones in this sample may be carry-over from other donors' samples.

On this clonotype: The junction and the germline gene differ at one end; a read error may be behind it. The chain has TRBV7-2 and TRBJ2-1, with a possible D match to TRBD2 (6 bases). This CDR3 is 16 amino acids long. Germline V CDR1 and CDR2: SGHTA, FQGNSA. The CDR3 DNA is TGTGCCAGCAACTTACGGGGGAAGAGCTCCTACAATGAGCAGTTCTTC. As protein: CASNLRGKSSYNEQFF.

On this clonotype itself: A read error may be the cause here, since a much bigger clone is one base away. The chain links TRBV4-1 to TRBJ2-7; D uncertain. The CDR3 length is 15 residues. The V gene's germline CDR1 is MGHRA and CDR2 YSYEKL. The CDR3 region is CASSEEVSPTYEQYF. The CDR3 DNA sequence: TGCGCCAGCAGCGAAGAGGTTAGCCCTACCTACGAGCAGTACTTC.

V and J are TRBV24-1 and TRBJ2-5; TRBD2 agrees at 10 bases. Germline V gives CDR1 KGHDR, CDR2 SFDVKD. Trimming removed 4 bases from V and 4 bases from J; junction bases left unmatched: 8. The CDR3 runs 16 residues. The CDR3 sequence is CATSDFSGGGGETQYF. As DNA, the CDR3 is TGTGCCACCAGTGACTTCAGCGGGGGGGGCGGAGAGACCCAGTACTTC.

The chain carries TRBV2 and TRBJ2-5, with TRBD2 matching 12 bases. The V segment lost 10 bases and the J segment 3 bases; nucleotides outside the gene matches: 9. The CDR3 is made up of 15 amino acids. Germline V gene lookup returns CDR1 SNHLY and CDR2 FYNNEI. CDR3 protein: CATLLLAGGKETQYF. DNA of the CDR3: TGTGCCACCCTTCTCCTAGCGGGGGGGAAAGAGACCCAGTACTTC.

This clonotype was found many times. The V and J genes are TRBV9 and TRBJ1-1, with no clear D. V was trimmed by 4 bases and J by 6 bases, leaving 7 bases between them. Germline V gene data show CDR1 as SGDLS and CDR2 as YYNGEE. CDR3 length: 11 amino acids. The CDR3 sequence: CASSPVPEAFF. DNA of the CDR3: TGTGCCAGCAGCCCCGTACCTGAAGCTTTCTTT.

This clonotype was observed a handful of times. J is TRBJ1-2 and V is TRBV2, with D uncertain. The CDR3 is made up of 14 amino acids. Germline lookup yields CDR1 SNHLY and CDR2 FYNNEI. Trimming removed 5 bases at V and 1 base at J, with 11 bases between. CDR3 amino acids: CASSPITFNYGYTF. CDR3 in DNA: TGTGCCAGCAGTCCTATAACTTTTAACTATGGCTACACCTTC.

The rearrangement links TRBV27 to TRBJ2-3, with 9 bases that match TRBD1. Germline V gives CDR1 MNHEY, CDR2 SMNVEV (reference sequence). This CDR3 is 15 amino acids long. V shed 5 bases and J 3 bases; nucleotides not matched to a gene: 6. As DNA, the CDR3 is TGTGCCAGCAGTACCCGGACAGGGGCAACAGATACGCAGTATTTT. This codes for CASSTRTGATDTQYF.

Only a few counts were recorded for this clonotype. The V call is TRBV27, the J call TRBJ2-1; a possible D gene is TRBD1 (6 bases). V dropped 5 bases and J dropped 0 bases, with 14 bases sitting between them. Per the germline V gene, CDR1 is MNHEY and CDR2 is SMNVEV (reference sequence). The CDR3 spans 16 residues. Written as DNA, the CDR3 is TGTGCCAGCAGTCCGTGGAAAGGGGGCTCCTACAATGAGCAGTTCTTC. Translated: CASSPWKGGSYNEQFF.

In DNA, the CDR3 is TGTGCCAGCTCAAGCATTAAGGCGGGGGGGCACGAGACCCAGTACTTC. Encoded protein: CASSSIKAGGHETQYF. This chain uses TRBV18 with TRBJ2-5; 9 bases fit TRBD2. V shed 5 bases and J 5 bases; nucleotides not matched to a gene: 12. CDR1 and CDR2 (germline): KGHSH, LQKENI. The CDR3 runs 16 residues. Supplemented by reference TRBV18 and TRBJ2-5, the full variable domain reads NAGVMQNPRHLVRRRGQEARLRCSPMKGHSHVYWYRQLPEEGLKFMVYLQKENIIDESGMPKERFSAEFPKEGPSILRIQQVVRGDSAAYFCASSSIKAGGHETQYFGPGTRLLVL.

The gene calls are TRBV5-6 and TRBJ2-1; D possibly uses TRBD1 or TRBD2 (5 bases each). V lost 6 bases and J lost 9, with 16 bases in between. The germline V gene encodes CDR1 SGHDT and CDR2 YYEEEE. The CDR3 is 13 residues long. The CDR3 DNA reads as TGTGCCAGCATCCTCTCCGGGACCGGTGAGCAGTTCTTC. This codes for CASILSGTGEQFF. Based on the CDR3 plus reference TRBV5-6 and TRBJ2-1, the full variable domain is DAGVTQSPTHLIKTRGQQVTLRCSPKSGHDTVSWYQQALGQGPQFIFQYYEEEERQRGNFPDRFSGHQFPNYSSELNVNALLLGDSALYLCASILSGTGEQFFGPGTRLTVL.

V usage is TRBV15 and J usage is TRBJ1-5; TRBD1 matches at 8 bases. CDR1 is LNHNV, CDR2 YYDKDF, per germline (reference sequence). CDR3 length: 15 amino acids. Trimming at V came to 3 bases and at J to 3 bases, leaving 4 bases not matched to a gene. CDR3 sequence (DNA): TGTGCCACCAGCAGGGACAGGGCTCTCAATCAGCCCCAGCATTTT. Its protein product is CATSRDRALNQPQHF.

As for this clonotype: Mismatch with germline at one junction end may stem from a read error. The chain joins TRBV11-2 to TRBJ2-1; 8 nucleotides agree with TRBD1. The CDR3 is 16 residues long. Germline V gene data show CDR1 as SGHAT and CDR2 as FQNNGV. The CDR3 bases are TGTGCCAGCAGCCCCCCCGGACAGGGCCGCTACAGTGAGCAGTTCTTC. Translation: CASSPPGQGRYSEQFF.

This clonotype was seen a handful of times. The chain combines TRBV6-2 or TRBV6-3 with TRBJ2-3; D remains ambiguous. The CDR3 has 15 amino acids. Trimming cost V 2 bases and J 2 bases, with 11 bases left between them. CDR1 and CDR2 (germline): MNHEY, SVGEGT. The CDR3 DNA is TGTGCCAGCAGTTACACAGCTATGCCCACAGATACGCAGTATTTT. Its protein product is CASSYTAMPTDTQYF.

To note about this clonotype: This sequence may be a read error, since a much larger clone differs from it by one base. V usage is TRBV10-3 and J usage is TRBJ1-2; D may be TRBD1 (5 bases). Trimming removed 6 bases from V and 4 bases from J, with 6 bases in between. The CDR3 is 11 amino acids. Germline V gene lookup returns CDR1 ENHRY and CDR2 SYGVKD. As DNA, the CDR3 is TGTGCCATCAGCGACAGCTATGGCTACACCTTC. Residues: CAISDSYGYTF.

The chain has TRBV7-6 and TRBJ2-2; TRBD2 is a possible D gene (5 bases). The ends were cut back, 6 bases at V and 4 bases at J, with 12 bases in the middle. CDR3 size: 14 residues. Germline lookup yields CDR1 SGHVS and CDR2 FNYEAQ. The CDR3 sequence: CASRPRGSTGELFF. In DNA form, the CDR3 reads TGTGCCAGCAGACCACGAGGGTCCACCGGGGAGCTGTTTTTT.

The chain carries TRBV7-6 and TRBJ2-7; D perhaps matches TRBD2 (5 bases). Trimming removed 6 bases at V and 2 bases at J, with 23 bases between. Germline V lookup: CDR1 SGHVS, CDR2 FNYEAQ. This CDR3 region has 17 residues. The CDR3 region has the DNA TGTGCCAGCAGGACCCTAGGAGGCCAACTCTCGGCCTACGAGCAGTACGTC. Protein sequence: CASRTLGGQLSAYEQYV.

This clonotype occurred once. A much larger clone sits a single nucleotide away, making a read error possible. The V call is TRBV27, the J call TRBJ1-2, with TRBD1 as a possible D gene (5 bases). V was trimmed by 6 bases and J by 0 bases, leaving 14 bases between them. There are 15 residues in the CDR3. CDR1 MNHEY and CDR2 SMNVEV come from the germline V gene (reference sequence). The CDR3, as DNA: TGTGCCAGCAGCCACGGGACGGGAGCTAACTATGGCTACACCTTC. This sequence encodes CASSHGTGANYGYTF.

The rearrangement links TRBV9 to TRBJ2-5; no clear D. The germline V gene has CDR1 SGDLS and CDR2 YYNGEE. Trimming pared 4 bases from V and 5 bases from J, leaving 12 bases between. This CDR3 has 13 residues. As DNA, the CDR3 is TGTGCCAGCAGCCCCCGGACCAGGGAGACCCAGTACTTC. Translating gives CASSPRTRETQYF.

The chain carries TRBV10-3 and TRBJ1-1, with 8 positions matching TRBD1. Germline V gene sequence: CDR1 ENHRY, CDR2 SYGVKD. The CDR3 is made up of 19 amino acids. V lost 6 bases, J lost 3 bases, and 21 bases stayed unmatched. CDR3 in amino acids: CAIRRSIGQGAVVDTEAFF. The DNA for the CDR3 is TGTGCCATCAGACGATCCATCGGACAGGGTGCTGTTGTGGACACTGAAGCTTTCTTT.

The genes are TRBV6-2 or TRBV6-3 and TRBJ2-3; D not certain. The CDR3 spans 14 residues. Trimming removed 6 bases at V and 2 bases at J, with 12 bases between. Germline lookup yields CDR1 MNHEY and CDR2 SVGEGT. In DNA, the CDR3 is TGTGCCAGCAGGATAACGAATTACACAGATACGCAGTATTTT. Protein sequence: CASRITNYTDTQYF.

This chain links TRBV7-4 with TRBJ2-5; D assignment may be TRBD1 or TRBD2 (5 bases each). V lost 5 bases, J lost 3 bases, and 22 bases lay in between. The CDR3 is 17 amino acids. Germline V gene lookup returns CDR1 SGHVT and CDR2 SQSDAQ. CDR3 DNA: TGTGCCAGCAGCCCCCGAGAGGACAAGGGGCGGGAAGAGACCCAGTACTTC. Translated, it gives CASSPREDKGREETQYF. The complete variable domain, with remaining parts taken from reference TRBV7-4 and TRBJ2-5, reads GAGVSQSPRYKVAKRGRDVALRCDSISGHVTLYWYRQTLGQGSEVLTYSQSDAQRDKSGRPSGRFSAERPERSVSTLKIQRTEQGDSAVYLCASSPREDKGREETQYFGPGTRLLVL.

This clonotype was detected a few times. The genes are TRBV7-6 and TRBJ2-5; 11 bases map to TRBD2. This CDR3 has 15 amino acids. CDR1 is SGHVS, CDR2 FNYEAQ, per germline. V was clipped by 8 bases and J by 3 bases; unmatched bases: 8. CDR3 DNA sequence: TGTGCCAGCTCTAAGCTAGCGGGGGGTAAAGAGACCCAGTACTTC. Translation gives CASSKLAGGKETQYF.